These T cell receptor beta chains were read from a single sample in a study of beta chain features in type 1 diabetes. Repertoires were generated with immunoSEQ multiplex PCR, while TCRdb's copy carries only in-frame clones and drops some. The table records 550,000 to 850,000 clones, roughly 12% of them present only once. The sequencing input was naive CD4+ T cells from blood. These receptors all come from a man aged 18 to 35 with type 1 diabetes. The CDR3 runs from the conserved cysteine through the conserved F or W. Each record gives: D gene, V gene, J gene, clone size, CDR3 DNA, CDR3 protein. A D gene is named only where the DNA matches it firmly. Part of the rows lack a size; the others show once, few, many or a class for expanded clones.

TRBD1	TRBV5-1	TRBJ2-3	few	TGCGCCAGCAGCTTGGTGGGACAGGGGACAGATACGCAGTATTTT	CASSLVGQGTDTQYF
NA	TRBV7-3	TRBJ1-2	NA	TGTGCCAGCAGCCGAGGGGAAAGCTATGGCTACACCTTC	CASSRGESYGYTF
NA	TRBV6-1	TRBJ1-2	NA	TGTGCCAGCACCCAAAGGGGGGTTTCTGGCTACACCTTC	CASTQRGVSGYTF
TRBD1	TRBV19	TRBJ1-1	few	TGTGCCAGTAGTGGACAGGGCAACACTGAAGCTTTCTTT	CASSGQGNTEAFF
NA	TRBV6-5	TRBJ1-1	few	TGTGCCAGCAGTTACAATTCAGGGATTACTGAAGCTTTCTTT	CASSYNSGITEAFF
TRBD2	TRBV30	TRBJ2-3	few	TGTGCCTGGAGTGGACTAGCGGGGACCACAGATACGCAGTATTTT	CAWSGLAGTTDTQYF
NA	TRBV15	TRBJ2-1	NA	TGTGCCACCAGCAGAGATAGGGAGTCCTACAATGAGCAGTTCTTC	CATSRDRESYNEQFF
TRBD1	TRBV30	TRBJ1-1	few	TGTGCCTGGAGTATAACAGGGGGAAGTACTGAAGCTTTCTTT	CAWSITGGSTEAFF
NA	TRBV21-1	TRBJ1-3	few	TGTGCCAGCGCCAAGCCAGGAGGAATCGCTGGAAACACCATATATTTT	CASAKPGGIAGNTIYF
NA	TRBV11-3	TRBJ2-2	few	TGTGCCAGCAGCCCCATGGGGGCAGGCGCCGGGGAGCTGTTTTTT	CASSPMGAGAGELFF
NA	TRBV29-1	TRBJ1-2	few	TGCAGCGTTGATGAAGACTCTCGCACTAACTATGGCTACACCTTC	CSVDEDSRTNYGYTF
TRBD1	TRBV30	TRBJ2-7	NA	TGTGCCTGGAGTTCCGGGACAGCCTCCTACGAGCAGTACTTC	CAWSSGTASYEQYF
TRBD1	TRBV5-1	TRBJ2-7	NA	TGCGCCAGCAGCCCGACAGGGGGACTCTACGAGCAGTACTTC	CASSPTGGLYEQYF
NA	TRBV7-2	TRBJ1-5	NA	TGTGCCAGCAGCACACCCTATAGCAATCAGCCCCAGCATTTT	CASSTPYSNQPQHF
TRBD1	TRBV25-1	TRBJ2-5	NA	TGTGCCAGCAGTGACCCCTGGACAGGCCAAGGGACCCAGTACTTC	CASSDPWTGQGTQYF
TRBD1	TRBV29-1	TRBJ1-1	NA	TGCAGCGTTGAAAGACAGGGGGCTGAAGCTTTCTTT	CSVERQGAEAFF
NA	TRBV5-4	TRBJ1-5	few	TGTGCCACCGGGGTCGATAGCAATCAGCCCCAGCATTTT	CATGVDSNQPQHF
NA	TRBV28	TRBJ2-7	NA	TGTGCCAGCAGTTTATCTTGGCAGGCCGCCTACGAGCAGTACTTC	CASSLSWQAAYEQYF
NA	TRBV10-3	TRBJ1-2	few	TGTGCCATCAGTGAGTTGGCCTCCCTGGGCTACACCTTC	CAISELASLGYTF
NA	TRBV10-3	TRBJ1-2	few	TGTGCCATCACCCTAGAGGGTTCTGCTAACTATGGCTACACCTTC	CAITLEGSANYGYTF
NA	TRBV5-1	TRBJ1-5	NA	TGCGCCAGCAGTCCCCTTGGCAGCAGGAGTCAGCCCCAGCATTTT	CASSPLGSRSQPQHF
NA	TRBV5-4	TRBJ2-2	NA	TGTGCCAGCAGCTTGCAGAACACCGGGGAGCTGTTTTTT	CASSLQNTGELFF
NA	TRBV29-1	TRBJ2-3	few	TGCAGCGCCACAGGTGGGGGGGCCCCAGATACGCAGTATTTT	CSATGGGAPDTQYF
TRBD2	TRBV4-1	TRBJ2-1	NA	TGCGCCAGCAGCCCACTCCTGGCGGTAGCGGGGGGGCCCAGCAATGAGCAGTTCTTC	CASSPLLAVAGGPSNEQFF
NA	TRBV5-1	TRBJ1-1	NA	TGCGCCAGCAGCTTAAGGGGAGCTGAAGCTTTCTTT	CASSLRGAEAFF
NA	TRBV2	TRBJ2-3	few	TGTGCCAGCAGTGGGGAAACAGATACGCAGTATTTT	CASSGETDTQYF
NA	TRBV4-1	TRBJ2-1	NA	TGCGCCAGCAGCCAAGACAGGGGGGTATACAATGAGCAGTTCTTC	CASSQDRGVYNEQFF
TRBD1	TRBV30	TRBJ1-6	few	TGTGCCTGGAGTGTACTGAGGACAGGGGGTTCGTCCTATAATTCACCCCTCCACTTT	CAWSVLRTGGSSYNSPLHF
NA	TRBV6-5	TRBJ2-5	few	TGTGCCAGCAGCCAGGGGGAGACCCAGTACTTC	CASSQGETQYF
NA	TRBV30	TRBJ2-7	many	TGTGCCTGGAGAAACAGAGTCTACGAGCAGTACTTC	CAWRNRVYEQYF
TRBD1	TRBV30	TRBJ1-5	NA	TGTGCCTGGTCTGGGGGGACAGATGGTCAGCCCCAGCATTTT	CAWSGGTDGQPQHF
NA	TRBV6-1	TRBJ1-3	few	TGTGCCAGCAGGACCGACCAGAGCTCTGGAAACACCATATATTTT	CASRTDQSSGNTIYF
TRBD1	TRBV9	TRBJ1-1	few	TGTGCCAGCAGCGTAGAAGTGGGACAGGGGACGGGAGCTTTCTTT	CASSVEVGQGTGAFF
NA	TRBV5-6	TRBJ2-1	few	TGTGCCAGCAGCAAGGGACACCTGAGCTCCTACAATGAGCAGTTCTTC	CASSKGHLSSYNEQFF
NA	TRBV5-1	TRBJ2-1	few	TGCGCCAGCAGCTCCGGGACAACGAACTCCTACAATGAGCAGTTCTTC	CASSSGTTNSYNEQFF
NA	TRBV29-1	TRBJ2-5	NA	TGCAGCGTTGAGTTGTCGCAAGAGACCCAGTACTTC	CSVELSQETQYF
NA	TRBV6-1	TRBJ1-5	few	TGTGCCAGCAGACTACGCGGGATGGGTCAGCCCCAGCATTTT	CASRLRGMGQPQHF
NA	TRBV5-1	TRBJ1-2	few	TGCGCCAGCAGCAAGACAGGAGACGGCTACACCTTC	CASSKTGDGYTF
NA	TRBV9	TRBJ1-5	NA	TGTGCCAGCAGCCCCGGCAGGGGCAATCAGCCCCAGCATTTT	CASSPGRGNQPQHF